A selection of T cell receptor beta chains follows, all from one sample in a study of glioma-infiltrating T cells after dendritic cell vaccination. Profiled with immunoSEQ multiplex PCR; TCRdb holds only in-frame clones, not every one. The sample shows 65,000 to 90,000 clones, approximately 80% of them seen only once. The specimen was blood, collected before dendritic cell vaccination. These receptors were collected from a human donor with glioblastoma. Both conserved end residues are part of each CDR3. The D gene is left open where the match is weak. Size tells how often a clone was seen (once, few, many) or the class of an expanded clone, and some rows leave it out.

d_call: .; j_call: TRBJ1-5; v_call: TRBV2; clone_size: .; cdr3_nt: TGTGCCAGCAGGGGAGTACTGGGACTCCTCCTCTACAGCAATCAGCCCCAGCATTTT; cdr3_aa: CASRGVLGLLLYSNQPQHF
d_call: .; j_call: TRBJ1-1; v_call: TRBV29-1; clone_size: .; cdr3_nt: TGCAGCGGAGAACGGGGAGGGCCTGAAGCTTTCTTT; cdr3_aa: CSGERGGPEAFF
d_call: TRBD2; j_call: TRBJ2-3; v_call: TRBV5-4; clone_size: .; cdr3_nt: TGTGCCAGCAGCCCGGGACTAGCGGGAGCAGATACGCAGTATTTT; cdr3_aa: CASSPGLAGADTQYF
d_call: .; j_call: TRBJ1-3; v_call: TRBV10-3; clone_size: .; cdr3_nt: TGTGCCATCAGTGACGGGAGCTCTGGAAACACCATATATTTT; cdr3_aa: CAISDGSSGNTIYF
d_call: .; j_call: TRBJ1-1; v_call: TRBV5-1; clone_size: .; cdr3_nt: TGCGCCAGCAGCCCAACTTCGGCAGGGGCGAACACTGAAGCTTTCTTT; cdr3_aa: CASSPTSAGANTEAFF
d_call: TRBD1; j_call: TRBJ1-5; v_call: TRBV18; clone_size: .; cdr3_nt: TGTGCCAGCTCACCATCGGGACAGGGGAATCGTCAGCCCCAGCATTTT; cdr3_aa: CASSPSGQGNRQPQHF
d_call: TRBD1; j_call: TRBJ2-3; v_call: TRBV28; clone_size: .; cdr3_nt: TGTGCCAGCAGTTTGTATACCGGGACAGGAGACACAGATACGCAGTATTTT; cdr3_aa: CASSLYTGTGDTDTQYF
d_call: .; j_call: TRBJ1-1; v_call: TRBV5-1; clone_size: .; cdr3_nt: TGCGCCAGCAGCGCCTCCGGACAGAAGAACACTGAAGCTTTCTTT; cdr3_aa: CASSASGQKNTEAFF
d_call: .; j_call: TRBJ1-1; v_call: TRBV6-1; clone_size: .; cdr3_nt: TGTGCCAGCAGCTCGGACAGGAACACTGAAGCTTTCTTT; cdr3_aa: CASSSDRNTEAFF
d_call: .; j_call: TRBJ1-2; v_call: TRBV7-3; clone_size: .; cdr3_nt: TGTGCCAGCAGCTTAACCGGGGGGGATGGCTACACCTTC; cdr3_aa: CASSLTGGDGYTF
d_call: TRBD1; j_call: TRBJ1-2; v_call: TRBV6-5; clone_size: .; cdr3_nt: TGTGCCAGCAGTTACGCCCCTGGGCAGGGGGATGGCTACACCTTC; cdr3_aa: CASSYAPGQGDGYTF
d_call: TRBD1; j_call: TRBJ1-1; v_call: TRBV4-2; clone_size: .; cdr3_nt: TGTGCCAGCAGCCAAGCTGCGCCTTATTCGACAGGGACGAACACTGAAGCTTTCTTT; cdr3_aa: CASSQAAPYSTGTNTEAFF
d_call: TRBD2; j_call: TRBJ2-1; v_call: TRBV27; clone_size: .; cdr3_nt: TGTGCCAGCAGTTTCTCGGGACTAGCGGGTGCCTACTCCTACAATGAGCAGTTCTTC; cdr3_aa: CASSFSGLAGAYSYNEQFF
d_call: .; j_call: TRBJ2-2; v_call: TRBV5-1; clone_size: .; cdr3_nt: TGCGCCAGCAGCATCCCGGGACTCTCGACCGGGGAGCTGTTTTTT; cdr3_aa: CASSIPGLSTGELFF
d_call: TRBD1; j_call: TRBJ2-5; v_call: TRBV5-1; clone_size: .; cdr3_nt: TGCGCCAGCAGCTCGGGACAGGGGGGCGAGACCCAGTACTTC; cdr3_aa: CASSSGQGGETQYF
d_call: TRBD2; j_call: TRBJ2-3; v_call: TRBV7-9; clone_size: .; cdr3_nt: TGTGCCAGCTCCCGGGGCGGGGGGGCTAAAGATACGCAGTATTTT; cdr3_aa: CASSRGGGAKDTQYF
d_call: TRBD2; j_call: TRBJ2-3; v_call: TRBV10-3; clone_size: .; cdr3_nt: TGTGCCATCAGGGGGACTAGCGGACACACAGATACGCAGTATTTT; cdr3_aa: CAIRGTSGHTDTQYF
d_call: TRBD2; j_call: TRBJ2-1; v_call: TRBV10-2; clone_size: .; cdr3_nt: TGCGCCAGCAGTGCACTAGCGGGGGTTAATGAGCAGTTCTTC; cdr3_aa: CASSALAGVNEQFF
d_call: .; j_call: TRBJ2-2; v_call: TRBV7-2; clone_size: .; cdr3_nt: TGTGCCAGCCAACAGGGATTGGGCGGGGAGCTGTTTTTT; cdr3_aa: CASQQGLGGELFF
d_call: TRBD1; j_call: TRBJ1-2; v_call: TRBV4-1; clone_size: few; cdr3_nt: TGCGCCAGCAGCCAGGCTCCGGGACAGATCTTCTATGGCTACACCTTC; cdr3_aa: CASSQAPGQIFYGYTF
d_call: TRBD1; j_call: TRBJ1-1; v_call: TRBV7-9; clone_size: .; cdr3_nt: TGTGCCAGCAGCTTAGGTTCAGGGGGAAACACTGAAGCTTTCTTT; cdr3_aa: CASSLGSGGNTEAFF
d_call: TRBD1; j_call: TRBJ1-2; v_call: TRBV28; clone_size: .; cdr3_nt: TGTGTAGGAGGGGACAGGACCTATGGCTACACCTTC; cdr3_aa: CVGGDRTYGYTF
d_call: .; j_call: TRBJ1-1; v_call: TRBV29-1; clone_size: .; cdr3_nt: TGCAGCGTAGAGGTGACGGAGGCTGAAGCTTTCTTT; cdr3_aa: CSVEVTEAEAFF
d_call: TRBD1; j_call: TRBJ1-3; v_call: TRBV9; clone_size: .; cdr3_nt: TGTGCCAGCAGCGGAAATCCGGACAGGGGGCTTGGAAACACCATATATTTT; cdr3_aa: CASSGNPDRGLGNTIYF
d_call: .; j_call: TRBJ2-2; v_call: TRBV5-1; clone_size: .; cdr3_nt: TGCGCCAGCAGCTCAACTCGGGGTGCGAACACCGGGGAGCTGTTTTTT; cdr3_aa: CASSSTRGANTGELFF
d_call: .; j_call: TRBJ2-1; v_call: TRBV6-5; clone_size: .; cdr3_nt: TGTGCCAGCAACCCGGACAGCCCTCTTTACAATGAGCAGTTCTTC; cdr3_aa: CASNPDSPLYNEQFF
d_call: .; j_call: TRBJ1-2; v_call: TRBV9; clone_size: .; cdr3_nt: TGTGCCAGCAGCGTAGAGTCGCGGTTTGGCTACACCTTC; cdr3_aa: CASSVESRFGYTF
d_call: .; j_call: TRBJ1-2; v_call: TRBV6-5; clone_size: .; cdr3_nt: TGTGCCAGCGCCGTGACAGGTGAAGGAGTGTGGGGCTACACCTTC; cdr3_aa: CASAVTGEGVWGYTF
d_call: TRBD1; j_call: TRBJ2-1; v_call: TRBV5-4; clone_size: .; cdr3_nt: TGTGCCAGCAGCTTGGATGTCACAGGGGGCTACAATGAGCAGTTCTTC; cdr3_aa: CASSLDVTGGYNEQFF
d_call: TRBD1; j_call: TRBJ1-5; v_call: TRBV27; clone_size: .; cdr3_nt: TGTGCCAGCAGTACATCGGGACAGGGGGCGGCGACCCAGCATTTT; cdr3_aa: CASSTSGQGAATQHF
d_call: TRBD2; j_call: TRBJ2-1; v_call: TRBV5-1; clone_size: once; cdr3_nt: TGCGCCAGCAGCTTGGGGCCTAGCGGATACAATGAGCAGTTCTTC; cdr3_aa: CASSLGPSGYNEQFF
d_call: .; j_call: TRBJ1-5; v_call: TRBV4-2; clone_size: .; cdr3_nt: TGTGCCAGCAGCCAAGATGGAGGGCGGCCCCAGCATTTT; cdr3_aa: CASSQDGGRPQHF
d_call: .; j_call: TRBJ1-5; v_call: TRBV30; clone_size: .; cdr3_nt: TGTGCCTGGAGTGTTAATGGAGTTCAGCCCCAGCATTTT; cdr3_aa: CAWSVNGVQPQHF
d_call: TRBD1; j_call: TRBJ1-4; v_call: TRBV7-9; clone_size: few; cdr3_nt: TGTGCCAGCAGTCCCGGGACAGTCATTAATGAAAAACTGTTTTTT; cdr3_aa: CASSPGTVINEKLFF
d_call: TRBD1; j_call: TRBJ2-7; v_call: TRBV29-1; clone_size: .; cdr3_nt: TGCAGCGTCCTTACATCGACAGGGGGCGGAAAGGAGCAGTACTTC; cdr3_aa: CSVLTSTGGGKEQYF
d_call: TRBD1; j_call: TRBJ2-2; v_call: TRBV19; clone_size: .; cdr3_nt: TGTGCCAGTAGACGGGACAGGGTGAACACCGGGGAGCTGTTTTTT; cdr3_aa: CASRRDRVNTGELFF
d_call: TRBD2; j_call: TRBJ2-7; v_call: TRBV11-2; clone_size: .; cdr3_nt: TGTGCCAGCAGCTTGCGGGGGACGGTAACCTACGAGCAGTACTTC; cdr3_aa: CASSLRGTVTYEQYF
d_call: .; j_call: TRBJ2-7; v_call: TRBV19; clone_size: .; cdr3_nt: TGTGCCAGTAGTCATCCCTCAGCCTACGAGCAGTACTTC; cdr3_aa: CASSHPSAYEQYF
d_call: TRBD1; j_call: TRBJ1-6; v_call: TRBV9; clone_size: .; cdr3_nt: TGTGCCAGCAGAAGGACAGGGGGCGATAAGTATAATTCACCCCTCCACTTT; cdr3_aa: CASRRTGGDKYNSPLHF
d_call: .; j_call: TRBJ2-2; v_call: TRBV2; clone_size: .; cdr3_nt: TGTGCCAGCATATTATTTCCAGGGCAGACTAACACCGGGGAGCTGTTTTTT; cdr3_aa: CASILFPGQTNTGELFF
d_call: .; j_call: TRBJ1-2; v_call: TRBV5-6; clone_size: .; cdr3_nt: TGTGCCAGCAGCCCCGGGGGGGGGCAGGCGAACTGGGGTGGCTACACCTTC; cdr3_aa: CASSPGGGQANWGGYTF